Following are 11 T cell receptor beta chains from one sample sequenced in a study of blood T cell repertoires in COVID-19. Measured with immunoSEQ multiplex PCR; TCRdb has only the in-frame clones, and not every one. The table has approximately 21,000 clones, 83% seen once. The material sequenced was peripheral blood. Receptors were obtained from a human donor in a cohort sampled during active COVID-19.

The chain joins TRBV28 to TRBJ1-5, with D perhaps TRBD1 (5 bases). Trimming pared 3 bases from V and 7 bases from J, leaving 16 bases between. The germline V gene encodes CDR1 MDHEN and CDR2 SYDVKM. This CDR3 region has 15 residues. CDR3 protein: CASSFGLRGYQPQHF. The CDR3 DNA reads as TGTGCCAGCAGTTTCGGGTTAAGGGGATACCAGCCCCAGCATTTT.

The V gene is TRBV6-5, the J gene TRBJ1-1; weak D call: TRBD1 (5 bases). The CDR3 has 13 amino acids. Germline CDR1 MNHEY, CDR2 SVGAGI. V lost 5 bases and J lost 4, with 11 bases in between. The CDR3 is CASSRGGVTEAFF. The CDR3 bases are TGTGCCAGCAGTAGGGGAGGGGTCACTGAAGCTTTCTTT.

The chain combines TRBV5-1 with TRBJ2-3; possibly TRBD1 for D (5 bases). The CDR3 has 15 amino acids. Looked up from germline, CDR1 is SGHRS and CDR2 is YFSETQ. Trimming took 2 bases from V and 2 from J, leaving 12 bases between them. The DNA of the CDR3 is TGCGCCAGCAGCTTAGGGGTGAGAGACACAGATACGCAGTATTTT. Residues: CASSLGVRDTDTQYF.

The gene calls are TRBV20-1 and TRBJ2-5; 10 bases are shared with TRBD2. The CDR3 is 16 residues long. With V trimmed by 3 bases and J by 1 base, 8 bases remained unmatched. Germline V CDR1 and CDR2: DFQATT, SNEGSKA (reference sequence). DNA of the CDR3: TGCAGTGCTAGTACGGCGTCTAGCGGGGGCCAAGAGACCCAGTACTTC. Translating gives CSASTASSGGQETQYF.

V is TRBV6-5 and J is TRBJ2-2; D is unresolved. CDR1 MNHEY and CDR2 SVGAGI come from the germline V gene. CDR3 length: 15 amino acids. The germline V and J ends were trimmed by 7 bases and 0 bases, with 12 bases remaining between them. CDR3 sequence (DNA): TGTGCCAGCACTCAGGTCTCCGCGAACACCGGGGAGCTGTTTTTT. Residues: CASTQVSANTGELFF.

The J gene is TRBJ1-1, the V gene TRBV19; 8 bases fit TRBD1. Trimming at V came to 10 bases and at J to 1 base, leaving 11 bases not matched to a gene. This CDR3 has 15 amino acids. Germline V lookup: CDR1 LNHDA, CDR2 SQIVND (reference sequence). CDR3 amino acids: CAISEPGGRNTEAFF. CDR3 nucleotides: TGTGCCATTTCAGAGCCAGGGGGCCGGAACACTGAAGCTTTCTTT.

The V call is TRBV19, the J call TRBJ2-5, with 12 bases identical to TRBD2. This CDR3 spans 16 amino acids. The V segment lost 5 bases and the J segment 2 bases; nucleotides outside the gene matches: 6. Germline V CDR1 and CDR2: LNHDA, SQIVND (reference sequence). In DNA, the CDR3 is TGTGCCAGTAGTTCCCTAGCGGGGGGGGGTCAAGAGACCCAGTACTTC. It codes for CASSSLAGGGQETQYF.

V and J are TRBV19 and TRBJ1-5; D not certain. Germline values: CDR1 LNHDA, CDR2 SQIVND (reference sequence). CDR3 length equals 14 residues. V lost 3 bases and J 5 bases, leaving 11 bases between the germline ends. CDR3 DNA: TGTGCCAGTAGTATTTCCGACTACGATCAGCCCCAGCATTTT. It yields the protein CASSISDYDQPQHF. The variable domain in full, with the rest retrieved from reference TRBV19 and TRBJ1-5, is DGGITQSPKYLFRKEGQNVTLSCEQNLNHDAMYWYRQDPGQGLRLIYYSQIVNDFQKGDIAEGYSVSREKKESFPLTVTSAQKNPTAFYLCASSISDYDQPQHFGDGTRLSIL.

As DNA, the CDR3 is TGTGCCAGCAGCTTGGGGTCAGGAACGCAGTATTTT. Translation: CASSLGSGTQYF. The chain employs TRBV5-4 and TRBJ2-3; no reliable D call. The V gene lost 0 bases and the J gene lost 9 bases, with 8 bases spanning the gap. Germline loops: CDR1 SGHNT, CDR2 YYREEE (reference sequence). This CDR3 has 12 amino acids.

The chain's CDR3 is CASSIDRGARYEQYF. The CDR3 nucleotides read TGTGCCAGTAGTATAGATCGGGGGGCGCGGTACGAGCAGTACTTC. J is TRBJ2-7 and V is TRBV19, with D perhaps matching TRBD2 (7 bases). Germline V gene lookup returns CDR1 LNHDA and CDR2 SQIVND (reference sequence). The CDR3 totals 15 residues. V dropped 0 bases and J dropped 4 bases, with 13 bases sitting between them.

The chain has TRBV5-1 and TRBJ1-1; the D gene is possibly TRBD1 (5 bases). CDR1 and CDR2 from the germline V gene are SGHRS and YFSETQ. This CDR3 comprises 15 residues. V dropped 3 bases and J dropped 4 bases, with 16 bases sitting between them. The CDR3 loop is CASSSGGTSGTEAFF. The CDR3 DNA is TGCGCCAGCAGCTCAGGAGGGACCTCGGGCACTGAAGCTTTCTTT.